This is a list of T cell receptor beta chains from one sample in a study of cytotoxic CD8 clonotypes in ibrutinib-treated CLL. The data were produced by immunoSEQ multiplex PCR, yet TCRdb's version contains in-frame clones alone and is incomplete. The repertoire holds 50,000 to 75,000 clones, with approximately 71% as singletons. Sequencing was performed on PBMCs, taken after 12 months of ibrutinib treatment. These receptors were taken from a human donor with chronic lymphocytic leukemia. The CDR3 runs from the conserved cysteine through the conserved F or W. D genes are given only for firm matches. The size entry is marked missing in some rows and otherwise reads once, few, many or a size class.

CASSGLQGAAGELFF | TGTGCCAGTAGTGGGCTACAGGGGGCGGCCGGGGAGCTGTTTTTT | TRBD1 | few | TRBJ2-2 | TRBV19
CSVHEGQIYGYTF | TGCAGCGTCCACGAGGGGCAGATCTATGGCTACACCTTC | . | many | TRBJ1-2 | TRBV29-1
CASSFLRGRLFSQNEQFF | TGTGCCAGCAGCTTCCTCAGGGGGCGTTTATTTAGTCAAAATGAGCAGTTCTTC | TRBD1 | . | TRBJ2-1 | TRBV7-2
CASSVDGRAYEAFF | TGTGCCAGCAGCGTAGATGGGAGAGCATATGAAGCTTTCTTT | . | few | TRBJ1-1 | TRBV9
CASSQDRGNGRGNSKLFF | TGCGCCAGCAGCCAAGACCGGGGTAACGGGCGGGGTAATTCAAAACTGTTTTTT | . | . | TRBJ1-4 | TRBV4-1
CASSSRRNTGELFF | TGCGCCAGCAGCTCCCGGCGAAACACCGGGGAGCTGTTTTTT | . | once | TRBJ2-2 | TRBV4-1
CASSLSAGAGEQYF | TGTGCCAGCAGCTTATCAGCGGGAGCGGGGGAGCAGTACTTC | TRBD2 | . | TRBJ2-7 | TRBV5-4
CASSTGVADTQYF | TGCGCCAGCAGCACGGGAGTGGCAGATACGCAGTATTTT | . | few | TRBJ2-3 | TRBV5-1
CAIRSFGSTDTQYF | TGTGCCATCAGATCATTCGGCTCCACAGATACGCAGTATTTT | . | . | TRBJ2-3 | TRBV10-3
CASSLAYRGPATSGRAGEQYF | TGCGCCAGCAGCTTGGCCTACAGGGGGCCGGCTACTAGCGGGAGGGCTGGAGAGCAGTACTTC | TRBD2 | . | TRBJ2-7 | TRBV5-1
CASGGRTYYGYTF | TGTGCCAGCGGGGGACGGACTTACTATGGCTACACCTTC | . | . | TRBJ1-2 | TRBV6-1
CASSGGLAGVLSYNEQFF | TGTGCCAGCAGTGGGGGACTAGCGGGAGTCCTCTCCTACAATGAGCAGTTCTTC | TRBD2 | . | TRBJ2-1 | TRBV28
CAWSGQRAGTDTQYF | TGTGCCTGGAGTGGTCAGCGGGCGGGCACAGATACGCAGTATTTT | . | . | TRBJ2-3 | TRBV30
CASSEAPRNEQFF | TGTGCCAGCAGTGAAGCCCCGCGGAATGAGCAGTTCTTC | . | . | TRBJ2-1 | TRBV6-1
CASSLKRQQEAFF | TGTGCCAGCAGCTTAAAACGTCAGCAGGAAGCTTTCTTT | . | few | TRBJ1-1 | TRBV7-9